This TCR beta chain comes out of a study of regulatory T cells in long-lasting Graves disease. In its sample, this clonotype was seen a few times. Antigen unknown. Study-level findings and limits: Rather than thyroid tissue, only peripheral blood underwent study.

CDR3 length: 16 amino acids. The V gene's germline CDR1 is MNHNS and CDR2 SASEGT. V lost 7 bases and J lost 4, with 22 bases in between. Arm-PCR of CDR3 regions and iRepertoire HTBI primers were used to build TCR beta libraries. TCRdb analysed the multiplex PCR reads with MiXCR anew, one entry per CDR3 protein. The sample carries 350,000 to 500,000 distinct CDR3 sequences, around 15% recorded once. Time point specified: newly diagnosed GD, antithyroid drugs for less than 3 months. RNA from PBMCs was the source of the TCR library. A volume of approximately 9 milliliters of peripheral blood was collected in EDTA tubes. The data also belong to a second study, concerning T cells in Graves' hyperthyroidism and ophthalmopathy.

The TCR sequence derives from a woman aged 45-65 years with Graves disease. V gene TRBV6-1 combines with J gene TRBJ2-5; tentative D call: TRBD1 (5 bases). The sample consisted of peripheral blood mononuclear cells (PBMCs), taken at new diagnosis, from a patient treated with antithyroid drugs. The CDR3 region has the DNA TGTGCCAGCATCGCCCCCCCAGGGTCGGATACAGAGACCCAGTACTTC. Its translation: CASIAPPGSDTETQYF.